The clone carrying this T cell receptor (beta chain) was seen at least ten times. What it binds is not known. This CDR3 has 16 amino acids. The trim removed 3 bases at V and 4 bases at J, leaving 9 bases unmatched. CDR1 DFQATT and CDR2 SNEGSKA come from the germline V gene (reference sequence). This sample is drawn from a study of T-cell reconstitution after alpha-beta-depleted transplantation in children. Regarding the study as a whole: Surviving recipient cells, namely T cells and thymic progenitors, were the source of high day-60 TCRbeta diversity in some patients. The main origin of T-cell counts and diversity one year after transplant was newly produced T cells. Several hundred expanded graft clones reportedly were the source of alpha-beta T cells about two months after transplant.

Researchers prepared the TCRbeta library using unique molecular identifiers, the study reports. TCRdb ran MiXCR on the PCR reads and lists one entry per CDR3 protein. The sample lists tens of thousands of distinct CDR3 sequences, more than 5% occurring once. This TCR came from a female patient aged 2-15 years who had a stem cell transplant for aplastic anemia, so the T cells may come from the graft donor. Sequenced material: PBMCs, mostly from graft donor cells, taken 60 days after TCRalphabeta/CD19-depleted stem cell transplant. The rearrangement uses TRBV20-1 and TRBJ2-1, with 10 bases that match TRBD2. The DNA for the CDR3 is TGCAGTGCTAGCGTCTTAACTAGCGGGGTGTACAATGAGCAGTTCTTC. Protein sequence: CSASVLTSGVYNEQFF.